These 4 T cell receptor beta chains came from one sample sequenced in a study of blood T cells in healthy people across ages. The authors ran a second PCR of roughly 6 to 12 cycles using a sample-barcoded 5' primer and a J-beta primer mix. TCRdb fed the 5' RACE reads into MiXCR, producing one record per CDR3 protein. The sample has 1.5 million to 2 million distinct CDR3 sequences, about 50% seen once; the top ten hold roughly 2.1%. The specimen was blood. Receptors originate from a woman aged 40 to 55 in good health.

The CDR3 sequence: CATSRLHSIQQYF. The CDR3 region has the DNA TGTGCCACCAGCAGACTCCACAGTATTCAGCAGTACTTC. The J gene is TRBJ2-7, the V gene TRBV15; D is uncertain. In germline, CDR1 is LNHNV, CDR2 YYDKDF (reference sequence). Trimming removed 2 bases at V and 8 bases at J, with 13 bases between. The CDR3 has 13 amino acids.

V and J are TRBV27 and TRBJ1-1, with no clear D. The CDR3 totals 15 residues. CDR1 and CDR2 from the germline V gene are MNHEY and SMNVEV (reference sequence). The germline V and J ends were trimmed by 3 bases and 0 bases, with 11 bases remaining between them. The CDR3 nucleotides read TGTGCCAGCAGTTTTATAAGAAAAATGAACACTGAAGCTTTCTTT. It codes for CASSFIRKMNTEAFF.

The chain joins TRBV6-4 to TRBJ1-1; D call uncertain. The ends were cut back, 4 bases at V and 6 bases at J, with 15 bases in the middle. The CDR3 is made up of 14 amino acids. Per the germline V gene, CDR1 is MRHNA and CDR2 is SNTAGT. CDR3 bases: TGTGCCAGCAGTGTGGAATGGGGATCCGCTGAAGCTTTCTTT. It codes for CASSVEWGSAEAFF.

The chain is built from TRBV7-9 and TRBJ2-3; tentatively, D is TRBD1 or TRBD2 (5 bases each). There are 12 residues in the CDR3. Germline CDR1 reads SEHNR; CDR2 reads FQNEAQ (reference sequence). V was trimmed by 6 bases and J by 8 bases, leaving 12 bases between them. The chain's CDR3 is CASSLTEGTQYF. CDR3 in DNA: TGTGCCAGCAGTTTGACAGAGGGTACGCAGTATTTT.